The rows below give T cell receptor beta chains drawn from one sample of a study of T-cell reconstitution after alpha-beta-depleted transplantation in children. TCRdb re-called the PCR reads with MiXCR, one entry per CDR3 protein. The sample yields roughly 17,000 distinct CDR3 sequences, roughly an eighth seen once. The specimen was PBMCs, mostly from graft donor cells, collected 180 days after TCRalphabeta/CD19-depleted stem cell transplant. The origin of the receptors is a boy younger than two who had a stem cell transplant for Wiskott-Aldrich syndrome, so the T cells may come from the graft donor. CDR3s include the opening cysteine and the closing phenylalanine or tryptophan. A D gene is named only where the DNA matches it firmly. Only part of the rows carry a size: once, few, many, or a class if the clone is expanded.

v_gene	j_gene	abundance	d_gene	CDR3nt	CDR3aa
TRBV5-1	TRBJ2-1	many	TRBD2	TGCGCCAGCAGCCAATCCGGGACTAGCGGTTGGAGTGAGCAGTTCTTC	CASSQSGTSGWSEQFF
TRBV28	TRBJ1-6	many	.	TGTGCCAGCGGCTATAGCTCCTATAATTCACCCCTCCACTTT	CASGYSSYNSPLHF
TRBV29-1	TRBJ2-5	.	.	TGCAGCGTTGAAGATATGGAGACCCAGTACTTC	CSVEDMETQYF
TRBV5-1	TRBJ1-5	.	TRBD1	TGCGCCAGCAGCAAAGGACAGGCTAATAGCAATCAGCCCCAGCATTTT	CASSKGQANSNQPQHF
TRBV5-4	TRBJ2-3	.	TRBD2	TGTGCCAGCAGCTTGGGGCCTAGCGGGAGGGGCACAGATACGCAGTATTTT	CASSLGPSGRGTDTQYF
TRBV20-1	TRBJ1-1	many	.	TGCAGTGCTAGAGAGGGGGGCCTTAGCCCTGAAGCTTTCTTT	CSAREGGLSPEAFF
TRBV9	TRBJ2-6	.	.	TGTGCCAGCAGCGTTCGCCAAGGGACCGGGGCCAACGTCCTGACTTTC	CASSVRQGTGANVLTF
TRBV6-1	TRBJ2-7	few	TRBD1	TGTGCCAGCAGTGTACAGGGGGCCAACGAGCAGTACTTC	CASSVQGANEQYF
TRBV11-1	TRBJ1-5	.	TRBD1	TGTGCCAGCAGCCTGGGACAGGGGTCTAATCAGCCCCAGCATTTT	CASSLGQGSNQPQHF
TRBV4-1	TRBJ2-5	.	.	TGCGCCAGCAGAGATGGACACTGGATCCAAGAGACCCAGTACTTC	CASRDGHWIQETQYF
TRBV30	TRBJ2-7	.	.	TGTGCCTGGAGTCAGGGAATAGGTTACGAGCAGTACTTC	CAWSQGIGYEQYF
TRBV4-1	TRBJ1-2	.	.	TGCGCCAGCAGCCAAGAGGGCAGCTATGGCTACACCTTC	CASSQEGSYGYTF
TRBV20-1	TRBJ1-2	.	.	TGCAGTGCTAGTTTAAGCCGGACCTATGGCTACACCTTC	CSASLSRTYGYTF
TRBV4-2	TRBJ1-5	many	TRBD1	TGTGCCAGCAGCCAAGACCTAGGGGGCAGTCAGCCCCAGCATTTT	CASSQDLGGSQPQHF
TRBV6-1	TRBJ1-2	many	TRBD1	TGTGCCAGCAGTGAGGGACAGAACTATGGCTACACCTTC	CASSEGQNYGYTF
TRBV7-9	TRBJ2-7	many	.	TGTGCCAGCAGCCGGACAGTCTCCTACGAGCAGTACTTC	CASSRTVSYEQYF
TRBV24-1	TRBJ2-1	many	TRBD1	TGTGCCACCAGTGACACCTCTAACAGGGGGAACAATGAGCAGTTCTTC	CATSDTSNRGNNEQFF
TRBV20-1	TRBJ2-5	many	.	TGCAGTGCTAGAGGCCTCCCCACCCAAGAGACCCAGTACTTC	CSARGLPTQETQYF
TRBV13	TRBJ1-1	many	.	TGTGCCAGCAGCCTTCGAGGGCGAGCTTTCTTT	CASSLRGRAFF
TRBV12-3/TRBV12-4	TRBJ2-7	.	.	TGTGCCAGCAGGTTGTCCGGCGAGCAGTACTTC	CASRLSGEQYF
TRBV9	TRBJ2-1	.	TRBD2	TGTGCCAGCAGCGTATACCCTACGGGAGGCATCTCCTACAATGAGCAGTTCTTC	CASSVYPTGGISYNEQFF
TRBV10-2	TRBJ1-2	few	.	TGCGCCAGCGGGGATAACTATGGCTACACCTTC	CASGDNYGYTF
TRBV12-3/TRBV12-4	TRBJ2-1	many	TRBD1	TGTGCCAGCAGTAAGACAGGGTTTAATGAGCAGTTCTTC	CASSKTGFNEQFF